Presented here are 13 T cell receptor beta chains from one specimen sequenced in a study of blood T cells in healthy people across ages. It was with a sample-barcoded 5' primer and a J-beta primer mix that a second PCR of roughly 7 to 12 cycles was run. TCRdb re-called the 5' RACE reads with MiXCR, one entry per CDR3 protein. The data hold some 1.5 million distinct CDR3 sequences, with approximately 28% observed a single time. Sample: blood. The source of these receptors is a woman younger than 45 in good health.

The rearrangement links TRBV5-1 to TRBJ1-1; 8 nucleotides line up with TRBD1. V shed 0 bases, J shed 3 bases, and the junction held 4 bases outside the gene matches. The germline V gene has CDR1 SGHRS and CDR2 YFSETQ. The CDR3 is 15 residues long. This CDR3 reads CASSLDRGWDTEAFF. The CDR3 DNA reads as TGCGCCAGCAGCTTGGACAGGGGGTGGGACACTGAAGCTTTCTTT.

CDR3 coding DNA: TGTGCTAGTTGTAGCGCCGGAGAGGGAGAGACCCAGTACTTC. Amino acids: CASCSAGEGETQYF. The chain is built from TRBV12-5 and TRBJ2-5; D perhaps matches TRBD2 (5 bases). This CDR3 spans 14 amino acids. V was pared by 8 bases and J by 4 bases, with 17 bases between. Germline CDR1 and CDR2: LGHNT and FRNRAP.

The gene calls are TRBV5-1 and TRBJ2-5, with 12 bases identical to TRBD2. Germline CDR1 SGHRS, CDR2 YFSETQ. The CDR3 runs to 16 residues. Trimming removed 2 bases from V and 3 bases from J; junction bases left unmatched: 5. CDR3 in amino acids: CASSFVGLAGKETQYF. DNA of the CDR3: TGCGCCAGCAGCTTCGTCGGACTAGCGGGAAAAGAGACCCAGTACTTC.

This clonotype was seen only a few times. The genes are TRBV20-1 and TRBJ1-6; D may be TRBD1 (5 bases). Germline V CDR1 and CDR2: DFQATT, SNEGSKA (reference sequence). The ends were cut back, 6 bases at V and 13 bases at J, with 13 bases in the middle. This CDR3 region has 11 residues. As DNA, the CDR3 is TGCAGTGCCTCCGAGGGGTATCCCCTCCACTTT. This gives the protein CSASEGYPLHF.

This clonotype was counted between two and nine times. The V and J genes are TRBV28 and TRBJ2-5; D is undetermined. Trimming shortened V by 7 bases and J by 1 base, and 13 bases separated the two germline ends. The CDR3 runs 14 residues. Germline values: CDR1 MDHEN, CDR2 SYDVKM. This CDR3 is CASTERLVQETQYF. The CDR3 DNA reads TGTGCCAGCACGGAGCGCCTCGTCCAAGAGACCCAGTACTTC.

The chain recombines TRBV5-1 with TRBJ1-1; D possibly corresponds to TRBD1 (5 bases). The V and J ends lost 0 bases and 0 bases respectively, with 9 bases between them. The length of the CDR3 is 15 residues. CDR1 SGHRS and CDR2 YFSETQ come from the germline V gene. CDR3 region: CASSLDQGMNTEAFF. CDR3 sequence (DNA): TGCGCCAGCAGCTTGGATCAGGGAATGAACACTGAAGCTTTCTTT.

This clonotype was counted many times. The rearrangement uses TRBV6-6 and TRBJ2-1, with 7 bases matching TRBD2. Trimming cost V 7 bases and J 0 bases; bases outside gene matches: 6. CDR3 length: 15 residues. Germline V lookup: CDR1 MNHNY, CDR2 SVGAGI (reference sequence). In DNA form, the CDR3 reads TGTGCCAGCACCCCAGCGGGGTACTCCTACAATGAGCAGTTCTTC. This sequence encodes CASTPAGYSYNEQFF.

Notes on this clonotype: The CDR3 ends on some other residue instead of the conserved phenylalanine or tryptophan, so this is likely a read error. It is unclear where the CDR3 begins or ends on the DNA, so no DNA is shown, and the CDR3 is as TCRdb lists it. The V and J genes are TRBV21-1 and TRBJ2-7; the table assigns TRBD1, which was not confirmed against the DNA. TRBV21-1 is termed a pseudogene. The CDR3 region is 14 residues in length, termini included. CDR3 amino acids: CASLQGILRYEQYL.

This clonotype was observed a few times. The CDR3, as DNA: TGCGCCAGCAGCCAGCGTACAGGGGATCGGTTCTTC. This encodes CASSQRTGDRFF. This chain uses TRBV4-1 with TRBJ2-1; 7 nucleotides line up with TRBD1. V gave up 3 bases and J gave up 15 bases; unmatched junction bases: 8. CDR1 MGHRA and CDR2 YSYEKL come from the germline V gene. The CDR3 covers 12 residues.

In its sample, this clonotype was seen a few times. The chain is built from TRBV2 and TRBJ2-3; 9 nucleotides agree with TRBD2. Trimming removed 1 base from V and 4 bases from J; junction bases left unmatched: 3. CDR1 SNHLY and CDR2 FYNNEI come from the germline V gene. The CDR3 consists of 15 residues. CDR3: CASSEVAGVADTQYF. CDR3 bases: TGTGCCAGCAGTGAAGTAGCGGGAGTGGCAGATACGCAGTATTTT.

This clonotype was seen a single time. Given a much more abundant clone one base away, this may be a read error. The gene calls are TRBV7-2 and TRBJ2-5; the D call may be TRBD1 or TRBD2 (5 bases each). Looked up from germline, CDR1 is SGHTA and CDR2 is FQGNSA. The length of the CDR3 is 15 residues. The CDR3 DNA reads as TGTGCCAGCAGCTACGGGACGCTCCGCCAAGAGACCCGGTACTTC. This codes for CASSYGTLRQETRYF. Supplemented by reference TRBV7-2 and TRBJ2-5, the full variable domain reads GAGVSQSPSNKVTEKGKDVELRCDPISGHTALYWYRQSLGQGLEFLIYFQGNSAPDKSGLPSDRFSAERTGGSVSTLTIQRTQQEDSAVYLCASSYGTLRQETRYFGPGTRLLVL.

This clonotype showed up just a few times. The chain combines TRBV2 with TRBJ2-1, with 9 positions matching TRBD1. The CDR3 covers 17 residues. Germline trimming cut 7 bases from V and 5 bases from J; bases unmatched to any gene: 15. Germline V gives CDR1 SNHLY, CDR2 FYNNEI. The CDR3 loop reads CASNRRGTGNSNNEQFF. As DNA, the CDR3 is TGTGCCAGCAATCGACGCGGGACAGGGAATTCGAACAATGAGCAGTTCTTC. Full variable domain (rest looked up from reference TRBV2 and TRBJ2-1): EPEVTQTPSHQVTQMGQEVILRCVPISNHLYFYWYRQILGQKVEFLVSFYNNEISEKSEIFDDQFSVERPDGSNFTLKIRSTKLEDSAMYFCASNRRGTGNSNNEQFFGPGTRLTVL.

V is TRBV18 and J is TRBJ2-1; D might be TRBD2 (6 bases). CDR1 is KGHSH and CDR2 is LQKENI in the germline V gene. This CDR3 has 16 amino acids. V was trimmed by 2 bases and J by 6 bases, leaving 17 bases between them. The CDR3 protein is CASSPTKRVGLNEQFF. Here the CDR3 DNA reads TGTGCCAGCTCACCAACGAAGCGGGTGGGACTCAATGAGCAGTTCTTC. Drawing the rest from reference TRBV18 and TRBJ2-1, the complete variable domain is NAGVMQNPRHLVRRRGQEARLRCSPMKGHSHVYWYRQLPEEGLKFMVYLQKENIIDESGMPKERFSAEFPKEGPSILRIQQVVRGDSAAYFCASSPTKRVGLNEQFFGPGTRLTVL.